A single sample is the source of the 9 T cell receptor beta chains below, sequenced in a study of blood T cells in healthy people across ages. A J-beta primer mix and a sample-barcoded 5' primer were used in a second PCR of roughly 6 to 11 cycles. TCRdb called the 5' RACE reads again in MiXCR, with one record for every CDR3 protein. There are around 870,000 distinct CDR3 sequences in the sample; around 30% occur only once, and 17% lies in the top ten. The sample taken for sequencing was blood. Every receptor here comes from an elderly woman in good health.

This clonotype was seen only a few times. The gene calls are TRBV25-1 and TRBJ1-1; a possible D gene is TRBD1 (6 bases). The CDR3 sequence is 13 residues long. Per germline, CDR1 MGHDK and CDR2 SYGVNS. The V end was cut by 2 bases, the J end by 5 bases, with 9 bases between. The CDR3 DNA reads TGTGCCAGCAGTGAAAATAGGGGGACTGAAGCTTTCTTT. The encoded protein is CASSENRGTEAFF.

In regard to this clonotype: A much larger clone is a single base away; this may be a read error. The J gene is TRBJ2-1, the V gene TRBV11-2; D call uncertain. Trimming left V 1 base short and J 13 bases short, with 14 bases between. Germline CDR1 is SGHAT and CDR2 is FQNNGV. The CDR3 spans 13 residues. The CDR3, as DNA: TGTGCCAGCAGCTTAGTAGTGGTGGAGACCCAGTTCTTC. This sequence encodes CASSLVVVETQFF.

CDR3 loop: CASSRRGIAGNTIYF. In DNA, the CDR3 is TGTGCCAGCAGCCGCAGGGGAATAGCTGGAAACACCATATATTTT. J is TRBJ1-3 and V is TRBV12-3 or TRBV12-4; D may be TRBD1 (6 bases). V lost 6 bases and J 2 bases, leaving 14 bases between the germline ends. The CDR3 contains 15 residues.

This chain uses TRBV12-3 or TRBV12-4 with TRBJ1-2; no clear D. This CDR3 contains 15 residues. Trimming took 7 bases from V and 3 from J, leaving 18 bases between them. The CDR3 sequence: CASTHQPFSDYGYTF. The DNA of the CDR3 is TGTGCCAGCACTCACCAGCCTTTTTCAGACTATGGCTACACCTTC.

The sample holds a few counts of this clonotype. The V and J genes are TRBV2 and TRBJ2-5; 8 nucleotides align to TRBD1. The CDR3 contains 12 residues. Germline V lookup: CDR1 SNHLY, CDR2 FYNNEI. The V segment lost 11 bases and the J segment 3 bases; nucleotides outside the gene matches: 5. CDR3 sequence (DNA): TGTGCCGGACAGGGTGGAGAAGAGACCCAGTACTTC. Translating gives CAGQGGEETQYF.

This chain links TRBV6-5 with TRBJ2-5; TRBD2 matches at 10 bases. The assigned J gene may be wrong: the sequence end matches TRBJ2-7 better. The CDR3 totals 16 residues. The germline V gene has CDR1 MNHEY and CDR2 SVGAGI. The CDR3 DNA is TGTGCCAGCAGTTACTTTAGCGGGAGGAACACCTACGAGCAGTACTTC. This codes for CASSYFSGRNTYEQYF.

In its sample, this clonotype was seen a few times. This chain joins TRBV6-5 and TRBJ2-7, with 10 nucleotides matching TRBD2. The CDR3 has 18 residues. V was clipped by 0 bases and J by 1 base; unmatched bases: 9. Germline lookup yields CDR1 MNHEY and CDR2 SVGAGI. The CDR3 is CASSYSRAGGPRSYEQYF. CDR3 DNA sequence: TGTGCCAGCAGTTACTCGAGAGCGGGAGGGCCAAGATCCTACGAGCAGTACTTC.

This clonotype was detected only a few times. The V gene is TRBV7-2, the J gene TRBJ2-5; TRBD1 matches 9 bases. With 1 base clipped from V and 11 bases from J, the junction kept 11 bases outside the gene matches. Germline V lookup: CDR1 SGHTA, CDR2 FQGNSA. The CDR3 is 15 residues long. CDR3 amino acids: CASSLETGGRNEQYF. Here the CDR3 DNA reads TGTGCCAGCAGCTTAGAAACAGGGGGCAGGAATGAGCAGTACTTC. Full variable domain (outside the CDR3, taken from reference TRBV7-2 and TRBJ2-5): GAGVSQSPSNKVTEKGKDVELRCDPISGHTALYWYRQSLGQGLEFLIYFQGNSAPDKSGLPSDRFSAERTGGSVSTLTIQRTQQEDSAVYLCASSLETGGRNEQYFGPGTRLLVL.

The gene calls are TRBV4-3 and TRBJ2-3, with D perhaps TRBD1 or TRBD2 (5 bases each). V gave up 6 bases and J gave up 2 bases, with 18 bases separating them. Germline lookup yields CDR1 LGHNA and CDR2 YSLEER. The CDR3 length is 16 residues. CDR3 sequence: CASRYPGPEVTDTQYF. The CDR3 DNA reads TGCGCCAGCAGGTACCCGGGACCCGAGGTCACAGATACGCAGTATTTT.